The entry that follows covers one T cell receptor (beta chain) sequence. This specimen belongs to a study of human T cells and chemical hapten exposure. Study-wide background: Per-sample TCR yield variation was attributed mainly to small pooled library volume differences.

Sample time point: healthy volunteer bleed at 6 weeks. Unfractionated whole blood yielded total RNA. Separate cDNA molecules received unique molecular identifiers, which the library attached to them. Original processing methods: Between roughly 20,000 and 700,000 TCRs appeared in each sample, and the median stood at roughly 95,000. TCRdb re-called the RACE reads through MiXCR, storing one row per CDR3 protein. TCRdb's processing, not the study's, gives the V and J calls here. The top ten hold 5.6% of the sample, which has around 45,000 distinct CDR3 sequences, 3.7% seen once. The CDR3 spans 16 residues. Between the trimmed V and J ends, which lost 3 bases and 2 bases, there was a span of 13 bases. CDR1 is KGHSH, CDR2 LQKENI, per germline.

Sequenced material: whole blood. The TCR originated in a human donor in good health. Some clones in this sample may be carry-over from other donors' samples. This sequence joins TRBV18 and TRBJ2-2; no clear D. CDR3 region: CASSPNNPANTGELFF. The CDR3 DNA sequence: TGTGCCAGCTCACCGAATAATCCAGCTAACACCGGGGAGCTGTTTTTT.